The T cell receptor (beta chain) under discussion was sequenced for a study of metastatic and nonmetastatic thyroid tumors. Whole-study context: Malignant and benign thyroid patients had repertoires compared in peripheral blood and tumor or nodule tissue.

Remarks on this clone: Antigen specificity is unknown.

Authors' processing steps: It was from CDR3 differences across clinicopathological groups that a distant-metastasis classifier for papillary thyroid cancer was built. Via MiXCR, TCRdb re-called the PCR reads. What appears here as the V and J calls and clone size reflects TCRdb's work, not the paper's. The table has 35,000 to 50,000 clones, 4% to 5% seen once. Treatment of any kind had been given to no patient before thyroid surgery. Broader study findings: Versus benign nodules, malignant thyroid tumors reportedly had significantly higher TCR beta diversity, in blood and tumor.

Germline CDR1 MDHEN, CDR2 SYDVKM. The CDR3 loop spans 13 amino acids. V was trimmed by 4 bases and J by 4 bases, leaving 10 bases between them. The chain is built from TRBV28 and TRBJ1-2, with TRBD1 as a possible D gene (6 bases). The receptor's source is a female donor with papillary thyroid cancer or a benign thyroid nodule (not recorded which). Some clones in this sample may be carry-over from other donors' samples. Material: blood. Here the CDR3 reads CASSSGGRYGYTF. DNA for the CDR3: TGTGCCAGCAGTTCGGGGGGGCGCTATGGCTACACCTTC.